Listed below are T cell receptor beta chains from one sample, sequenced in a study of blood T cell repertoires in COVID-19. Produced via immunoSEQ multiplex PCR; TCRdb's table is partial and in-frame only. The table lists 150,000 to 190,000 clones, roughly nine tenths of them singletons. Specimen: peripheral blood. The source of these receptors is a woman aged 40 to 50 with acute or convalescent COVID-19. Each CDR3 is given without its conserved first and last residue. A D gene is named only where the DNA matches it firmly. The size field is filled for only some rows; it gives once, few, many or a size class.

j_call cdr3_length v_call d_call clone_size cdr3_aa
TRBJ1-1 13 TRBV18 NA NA ASSPTGGRDTEAF
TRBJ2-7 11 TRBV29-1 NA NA SVEDASGVEQY
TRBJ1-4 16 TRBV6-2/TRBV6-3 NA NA ASSYSRQSSGINEKLF
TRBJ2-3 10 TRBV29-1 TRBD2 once SVDRGADTQY
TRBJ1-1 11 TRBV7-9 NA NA ASSLAGQTEAF
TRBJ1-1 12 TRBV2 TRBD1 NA ASSVNRGNTEAF
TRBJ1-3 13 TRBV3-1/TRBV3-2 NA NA ASSLQTATGNTIY
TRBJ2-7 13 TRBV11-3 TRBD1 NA ASSTGQGSVYEQY
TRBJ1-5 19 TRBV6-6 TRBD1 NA ASSPRALRQGAKRSNQPQH
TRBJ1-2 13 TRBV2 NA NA ASSEYRKKSYGYT
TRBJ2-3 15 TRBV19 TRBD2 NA ASSIVSTSGPTDTQY
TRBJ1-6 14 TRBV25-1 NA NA ASSEGRGFYNSPLH
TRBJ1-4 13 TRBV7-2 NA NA ASTESQGFPEKLF
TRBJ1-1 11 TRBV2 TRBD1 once ASHQGGNTEAF
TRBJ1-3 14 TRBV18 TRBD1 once ASSQADRAAGNTIY
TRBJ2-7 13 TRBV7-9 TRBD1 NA ASSPPDRENYEQY
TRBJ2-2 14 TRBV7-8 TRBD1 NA ASSRSDRGLTGELF
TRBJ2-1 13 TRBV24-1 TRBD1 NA ATSETGQGGNEQF
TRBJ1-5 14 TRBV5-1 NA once ASAIASGRGNQPQH
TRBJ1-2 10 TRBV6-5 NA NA ASSDQTVGYT
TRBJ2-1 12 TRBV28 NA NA ASSLSQAYNEQF
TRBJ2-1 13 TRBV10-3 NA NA AISHQGGHYNEQF
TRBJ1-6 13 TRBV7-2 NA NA ASSLPQGYNSPLH
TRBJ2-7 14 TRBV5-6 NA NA ASSFPQGSGSYEQY
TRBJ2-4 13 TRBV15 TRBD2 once ATSRDAGEVNIQY
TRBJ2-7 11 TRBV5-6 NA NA ASFLRGSYEQY
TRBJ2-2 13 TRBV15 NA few ATSPGSVDTGELF
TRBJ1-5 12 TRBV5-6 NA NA ASSLAHSNQPQH
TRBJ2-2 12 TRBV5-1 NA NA ASSGGEVTGELF
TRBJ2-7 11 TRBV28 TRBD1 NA ASRGQGSVEQY
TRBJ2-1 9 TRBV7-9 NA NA ASSNREYPF
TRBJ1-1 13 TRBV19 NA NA ASKIGDPGGAEAF
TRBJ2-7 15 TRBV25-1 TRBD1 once ASSERQGGTSSYEQY
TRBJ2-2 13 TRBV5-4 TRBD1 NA ASSSPDRVAGELF
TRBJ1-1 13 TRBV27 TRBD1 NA ASSVPGQGSTEAF
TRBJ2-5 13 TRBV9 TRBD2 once ASSRVAGGPETQY